Listed below are T cell receptor beta chains from one sample, sequenced in a study of spatial heterogeneity in lung cancer. TCRdb re-called the 5' RACE reads through MiXCR, storing one row per CDR3 protein. Of roughly 91,000 distinct CDR3 sequences in the sample, approximately 20% are singletons; the top ten hold roughly 6%. Sequenced material: PBMCs, taken at surgery. These receptors came from a male donor with early-stage non-small cell lung cancer. The CDR3 runs from the conserved cysteine through the conserved F or W. The D gene is left open where the match is weak. Clone size is not always given. Where it is, it says once, few, many or a class for expanded clones.

clone size | D gene | J gene | V gene | CDR3 DNA | CDR3 protein
few | TRBD1 | TRBJ2-7 | TRBV5-4 | TGTGCCAGCAGCTGGGACAGGTCCTACGAGCAGTACTTC | CASSWDRSYEQYF
few | . | TRBJ2-7 | TRBV6-2/TRBV6-3 | TGTGCCAGCAGCACTCTCCGAAGAGCCGTTACCTACGAGCAGTACTTC | CASSTLRRAVTYEQYF
few | . | TRBJ2-7 | TRBV20-1 | TGCAGTGCTCACATGGGGACTCCCCGAAGTAGCTCCTACGAGCAGTACTTC | CSAHMGTPRSSSYEQYF
few | . | TRBJ2-3 | TRBV28 | TGTGCCAGCAGTCCCATTGCAACACATAGCACAGATACGCAGTATTTT | CASSPIATHSTDTQYF
many | . | TRBJ1-5 | TRBV28 | TGTGCCAGCTGGGGCAGGGATCAGCCCCAGCATTTT | CASWGRDQPQHF
many | . | TRBJ2-5 | TRBV28 | TGTGCCAGCAGACCCGAAGGGGAGACCCAGTACTTC | CASRPEGETQYF
few | . | TRBJ2-2 | TRBV9 | TGTGCCAGCAGTGCATATTTGAACACCGGGGAGCTGTTTTTT | CASSAYLNTGELFF
few | . | TRBJ1-1 | TRBV28 | TGTGCCAGCAGTTTAGATACCCCCGCTGAAGCTTTCTTT | CASSLDTPAEAFF
. | . | TRBJ2-5 | TRBV5-1 | TGCGCCAGCAGCGGGGAAACCAGAGTAGTAAAGACCCAGTGCTTC | CASSGETRVVKTQCF
many | . | TRBJ1-4 | TRBV7-9 | TGTGCCAGCAGCCCCCGGGGGGGGGGTGAAAAACTGTTTTTT | CASSPRGGGEKLFF
. | . | TRBJ2-2 | TRBV2 | TGTGCCAGCAGCCCCTGGCCGGTGCCGAACACCGGGGAGCTGTTTTTT | CASSPWPVPNTGELFF
many | . | TRBJ2-7 | TRBV11-1 | TGTGCCAGCAGCTTTGGGACGGACCGCGAGCAGTACTTC | CASSFGTDREQYF
many | TRBD2 | TRBJ2-1 | TRBV11-2 | TGTGCCAGCAGCTTAGCTAGCGGGAGGGTTCACAATGAGCAGTTCTTC | CASSLASGRVHNEQFF
. | . | TRBJ2-3 | TRBV3-1 | TGTGCCAGCAGCCCAAGACTAGGTGCAGATACGCAGTATTTT | CASSPRLGADTQYF
many | . | TRBJ1-2 | TRBV30 | TGTGCCTGGAGTCTGCAGACAGTTCCGACTAACTATGGCTACACCTTC | CAWSLQTVPTNYGYTF
many | . | TRBJ2-6 | TRBV5-1 | TGCGCCAGCAGCTCCTACTCTGGGGCCAACGTCCTGACTTTC | CASSSYSGANVLTF
many | TRBD1 | TRBJ2-3 | TRBV6-4 | TGTGCCAGCAGTCGACAGGGGGCGGGAGATACGCAGTATTTT | CASSRQGAGDTQYF
. | . | TRBJ2-3 | TRBV18 | TGTGCCAGCTCACCATGGGACGGCAATACAGATACGCAGTATTTT | CASSPWDGNTDTQYF
few | TRBD2 | TRBJ2-5 | TRBV7-3 | TGTGCCAGCAGCAAAAGACAGCCTTGGACTAGCGGGACCCAAGAGACCCAGTACTTC | CASSKRQPWTSGTQETQYF
. | TRBD1 | TRBJ2-1 | TRBV2 | TGTGCCAGCAATCCCGGGACAGGGATTGGTGAGCAGTTCTTC | CASNPGTGIGEQFF
many | TRBD2 | TRBJ2-5 | TRBV29-1 | TGCAGCGTAACCGGGACTAGCGGGAGAGAGACCCAGTACTTC | CSVTGTSGRETQYF
. | . | TRBJ2-7 | TRBV12-3/TRBV12-4 | TGTGCCAGCACCTCCGGGGGCGGACGGGAGCAGTACTTC | CASTSGGGREQYF
. | TRBD1 | TRBJ2-1 | TRBV10-3 | TGTGCCATCAGTGTAGAGGGACAGGGGATTTACAATGAGCAGTTCTTC | CAISVEGQGIYNEQFF
few | . | TRBJ2-6 | TRBV6-1 | TGTGCCAGCAGTGATGGATATGGTGGGACCGGGGCCAACGTCCTGACTTTC | CASSDGYGGTGANVLTF
few | TRBD2 | TRBJ2-2 | TRBV30 | TGTGCCTGGAGTGTTGGGACTAGCGGAGTCACCGGGGAGCTGTTTTTT | CAWSVGTSGVTGELFF
. | TRBD2 | TRBJ2-1 | TRBV7-9 | TGTGCCAGCAGCGGATTAGCGGGGTACAATGAGCAGTTCTTC | CASSGLAGYNEQFF
few | . | TRBJ2-1 | TRBV28 | TGTGCCAGTTGGGGGGTGGCGGGGAGCTCCTACAATGAGCAGTTCTTC | CASWGVAGSSYNEQFF
. | TRBD1 | TRBJ2-5 | TRBV6-5 | TGTGCCAGCAGTTACCGGACAGGGATGGAGACCCAGTACTTC | CASSYRTGMETQYF
few | . | TRBJ2-5 | TRBV2 | TGTGCCAGCAGTGGACGACAGAACCAAGAGACCCAGTACTTC | CASSGRQNQETQYF
few | TRBD1 | TRBJ2-1 | TRBV28 | TGTGCCAGCAGGGCAGGGGGCCCCAATGAGCAGTTCTTC | CASRAGGPNEQFF
. | TRBD1 | TRBJ2-1 | TRBV27 | TGTGCCAGACGGGACAGACGATACAATGAGCAGTTCTTC | CARRDRRYNEQFF
few | TRBD1 | TRBJ2-7 | TRBV19 | TGTGCCAGTAATGAAGGGACAGGGGACCACGAGCAGTACTTC | CASNEGTGDHEQYF
. | TRBD2 | TRBJ2-7 | TRBV6-5 | TGTGCCAGCAGCCTAACCTTTCCCGGACTAGCGGGAGGTGGCGAGCAGTACTTC | CASSLTFPGLAGGGEQYF
many | TRBD2 | TRBJ2-1 | TRBV18 | TGTGCCAGCTCACCGGCAGCGGGAACCTACAATGAGCAGTTCTTC | CASSPAAGTYNEQFF
. | . | TRBJ2-1 | TRBV5-1 | TGCGCCAGCAGCCCCGGGGCATGGAATGAGCAGTTCTTC | CASSPGAWNEQFF
. | TRBD2 | TRBJ2-5 | TRBV5-1 | TGCGCCAGCAGCCCCGCAGCGACTAGCGTGGGGGAGACCCAGTACTTC | CASSPAATSVGETQYF
few | . | TRBJ1-6 | TRBV27 | TGTGCCAGCAGCCTAAAGTATTCACCCCTCCACTTT | CASSLKYSPLHF
many | TRBD2 | TRBJ2-1 | TRBV5-1 | TGCGCCAGCAGCCCGGAACTAGCGGGCCCGTACAATGAGCAGTTCTTC | CASSPELAGPYNEQFF
many | TRBD2 | TRBJ2-1 | TRBV11-2 | TGTGCCAGCGGCGCTAGCGGGGGTTACAATGAGCAGTTCTTC | CASGASGGYNEQFF
. | . | TRBJ2-3 | TRBV9 | TGTGCCAGCAGCCTTGGGGGATGGGGCACAGATACGCAGTATTTT | CASSLGGWGTDTQYF
. | . | TRBJ2-4 | TRBV7-9 | TGTGCCAGCAGCCCGGAAGGCAAAAACATTCAGTACTTC | CASSPEGKNIQYF
. | . | TRBJ1-4 | TRBV5-1 | TGCGCCAGCAGCTTGGGGGGCGGACCAACTAATGAAAAACTGTTTTTT | CASSLGGGPTNEKLFF
. | TRBD1 | TRBJ1-5 | TRBV19 | TGTGCCAGTAGTATAGCGGGACAGCAAAATCAGCCCCAGCATTTT | CASSIAGQQNQPQHF
many | . | TRBJ2-2 | TRBV19 | TGTGCCAGTAGTATCCCGACAGGGCGGGAGACCGGGGAGCTGTTTTTT | CASSIPTGRETGELFF
. | . | TRBJ2-5 | TRBV5-1 | TGCGCCAGCTTCGAGACAGCACAAGAGACCCAGTACTTC | CASFETAQETQYF
few | . | TRBJ2-1 | TRBV14 | TGTGCCAGCAGCTTCACCCGCTCCTACAATGAGCAGTTCTTC | CASSFTRSYNEQFF
few | . | TRBJ1-2 | TRBV5-4 | TGTGCCAGCGGTTCCGCCCGGGACACTTATGGCTACACCTTC | CASGSARDTYGYTF
many | . | TRBJ2-7 | TRBV3-1 | TGTGCCAGCAGCCAAGATGTATACGGGGCCCCGTCCTACGAGCAGTACTTC | CASSQDVYGAPSYEQYF
few | . | TRBJ2-2 | TRBV7-3 | TGTGCCAGCAGCTTCCCCCCAGGGGATCACACCGGGGAGCTGTTTTTT | CASSFPPGDHTGELFF
few | . | TRBJ1-5 | TRBV7-2 | TGTGCCAGCAGATCTCCAGCGAGCAATCAGCCCCAGCATTTT | CASRSPASNQPQHF
few | . | TRBJ1-1 | TRBV7-9 | TGTGCCAGCAGCTTAGACCCGGATGGGGCTGAAGCTTTCTTT | CASSLDPDGAEAFF
many | . | TRBJ2-7 | TRBV27 | TGTGCCAGCAGCCCCGACTTGTTCTCCCCTTACGAGCAGTACTTC | CASSPDLFSPYEQYF
few | . | TRBJ1-5 | TRBV27 | TGTGCCAGCAGTCCCTTTAGGACAGTAAATAGCAATCAGCCCCAGCATTTT | CASSPFRTVNSNQPQHF
few | . | TRBJ2-1 | TRBV20-1 | TGCAGTGCTAGACTCGGGGAGACTTCCTACAATGAGCAGTTCTTC | CSARLGETSYNEQFF